The clone carrying this TCR beta chain was counted only a few times. Antigen unknown. The ends lost 4 bases at V and 6 bases at J; junction bases unmatched: 2. From germline, CDR1 is SGHAT and CDR2 FQDESV (reference sequence). The CDR3 extends over 15 amino acids. The data are from a study of T cell repertoires in cytomegalovirus infection. Across the study: HLA-B-restricted CMV epitopes that are well studied were used alongside recently identified HLA-C-restricted ones. Both CMV infection and a matching HLA type were indicated by public TCR beta signatures. Study outcomes and limitations: Cumulative frequency (of public TCR beta family members) identified carriers of CMV plus the relevant HLA. Across the ex vivo response, the dominant clonotypes were HLA-C-restricted CMV-specific TCR beta clonotypes.

TCRdb called the reads again in MiXCR, with one record for every CDR3 protein. This sample carries 45,000 to 60,000 distinct CDR3 sequences, around 18% of them seen once, and the ten largest clones take around 59%. The V call is TRBV11-1, the J call TRBJ2-2; 13 bases map to TRBD2. This clonotype originated in a human donor in good health (CMV status not recorded). Some clones in this sample may be carry-over from other donors' samples. The input for sequencing was CD8+ T cells from cultured PBMCs, taken from culture after CMV antigen stimulation. The CDR3 nucleotides are TGTGCCAGCAGCTCGACTAGCGGGAGGCCCGGGGAGCTGTTTTTT. Amino acids: CASSSTSGRPGELFF.